The rows below give T cell receptor beta chains drawn from one sample of a study of PD-L1 blockade in urothelial cancer. Some clones are missing from TCRdb's copy, which holds only in-frame ones; the method was immunoSEQ multiplex PCR. The table has some 50,000 clones, about 85% seen once; the top ten hold under 2.5%. The sequenced sample was PBMCs, obtained around atezolizumab (anti-PD-L1) treatment. Receptors originate from a man between 45 and 60 years old with urothelial cancer. Each CDR3 is given with its conserved first and last residue. The order of the fields is V gene, J gene, CDR3 protein.

V: TRBV5-3
J: TRBJ2-7
CDR3: CARRPTSFYTSWTLGGESYEQYF

V: TRBV15
J: TRBJ2-4
CDR3: CATSKGGGKNIQYF

V: TRBV30
J: TRBJ1-6
CDR3: CACGLGWRGSLHF

V: TRBV5-4
J: TRBJ2-7
CDR3: CASRGTEYVQYF

V: TRBV12-5
J: TRBJ2-2
CDR3: CASGFNTGELFF

V: TRBV25-1
J: TRBJ1-2
CDR3: CATTGAYGYTF

V: TRBV6-4
J: TRBJ2-1
CDR3: CALLIAVGEQFF

V: TRBV5-1
J: TRBJ2-2
CDR3: CASRDSENTGELFF

V: TRBV5-4
J: TRBJ1-2
CDR3: CASSLGTSYGYTF

V: TRBV6-6
J: TRBJ2-7
CDR3: CASSRTENYEQYF

V: TRBV5-1
J: TRBJ2-1
CDR3: CASSLGKFGEQFF

V: TRBV7-9
J: TRBJ1-6
CDR3: CASSSSRGGNSPLHF

V: TRBV7-9
J: TRBJ1-2
CDR3: CASQGQHRGYGYTF

V: TRBV7-9
J: TRBJ2-2
CDR3: CASSSQTGQGGELFF

V: TRBV15
J: TRBJ2-5
CDR3: CATSRGVDRGKETQYF

V: TRBV6-1
J: TRBJ2-7
CDR3: CASSDSWRGAMEQYF

V: TRBV5-1
J: TRBJ2-5
CDR3: CASSPGILETQYF

V: TRBV5-5
J: TRBJ1-4
CDR3: CASSLEGGNEKLFF

V: TRBV4-2
J: TRBJ2-5
CDR3: CASSQLGGGPQETQYF

V: TRBV15
J: TRBJ1-3
CDR3: CATSRGTGNTIYF

V: TRBV6-6
J: TRBJ1-1
CDR3: CASNLQGGDPEAFF

V: TRBV19
J: TRBJ2-1
CDR3: CASSPQSTRGGYNEQFF

V: TRBV11-2
J: TRBJ1-6
CDR3: CASSLGLSYNSPLHF

V: TRBV19
J: TRBJ2-2
CDR3: CASSMGQGTGELFF